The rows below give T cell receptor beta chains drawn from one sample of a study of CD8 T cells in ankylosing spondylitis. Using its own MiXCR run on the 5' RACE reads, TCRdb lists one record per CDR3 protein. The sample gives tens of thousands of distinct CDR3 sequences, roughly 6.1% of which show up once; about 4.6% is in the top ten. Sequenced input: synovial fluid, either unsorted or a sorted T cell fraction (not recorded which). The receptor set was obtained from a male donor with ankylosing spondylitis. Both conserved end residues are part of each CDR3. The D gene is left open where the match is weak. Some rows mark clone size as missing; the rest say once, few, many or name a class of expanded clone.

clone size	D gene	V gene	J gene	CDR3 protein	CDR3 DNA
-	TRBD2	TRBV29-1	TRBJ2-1	CSVEDRGLGPVGGRANEQFF	TGCAGCGTTGAAGATAGGGGCCTCGGACCGGTTGGCGGGAGGGCTAATGAGCAGTTCTTC
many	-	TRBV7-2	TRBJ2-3	CASSFIHTDTQYF	TGTGCCAGCAGCTTTATCCACACAGATACGCAGTATTTT
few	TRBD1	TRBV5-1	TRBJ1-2	CASSLGDRGLYGYTF	TGCGCCAGCAGCTTGGGGGACAGGGGGCTCTATGGCTACACCTTC
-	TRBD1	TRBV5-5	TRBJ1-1	CASTPGQGADTEAFF	TGTGCCAGCACCCCTGGTCAGGGGGCTGACACTGAAGCTTTCTTT
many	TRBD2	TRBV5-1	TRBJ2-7	CASSLALAGGPTHAGEQYF	TGCGCCAGCAGCTTGGCTCTAGCGGGAGGGCCAACCCATGCTGGGGAGCAGTACTTC
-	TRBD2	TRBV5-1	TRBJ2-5	CASSLATSGPLEQETQYF	TGCGCCAGCAGCTTGGCGACTAGCGGGCCCTTGGAACAAGAGACCCAGTACTTC
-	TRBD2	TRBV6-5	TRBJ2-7	CASSWRLADSSYEQYF	TGTGCCAGCAGTTGGCGACTAGCGGACAGTTCCTACGAGCAGTACTTC
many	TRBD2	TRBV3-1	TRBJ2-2	CASRDRAGYTGELFF	TGTGCCAGCAGAGATAGAGCGGGGTACACCGGGGAGCTGTTTTTT
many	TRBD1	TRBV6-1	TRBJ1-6	CASRPTGGVENSPLHF	TGTGCCAGCAGACCTACAGGGGGCGTAGAAAATTCACCCCTCCACTTT
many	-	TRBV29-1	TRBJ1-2	CSVATEGYGYTF	TGCAGCGTTGCCACAGAGGGCTATGGCTACACCTTC
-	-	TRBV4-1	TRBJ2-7	CASSQDDGDQYVRYF	TGCGCCAGCAGCCAAGATGACGGGGACCAATATGTTAGGTACTTC
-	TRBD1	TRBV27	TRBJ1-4	CASSYRGGEKLFF	TGTGCCAGCAGTTACAGGGGTGGGGAAAAACTGTTTTTT
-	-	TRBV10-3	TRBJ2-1	CAISESSDYNEQFF	TGTGCCATCAGTGAGTCTAGCGACTACAATGAGCAGTTCTTC
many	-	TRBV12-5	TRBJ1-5	CASGLAQGSNQPQHF	TGTGCTAGTGGTTTGGCTCAGGGTAGCAATCAGCCCCAGCATTTT
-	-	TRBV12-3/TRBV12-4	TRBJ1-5	CASSLKGPPYSNQPQHF	TGTGCCAGCAGCCTCAAGGGACCGCCTTATAGCAATCAGCCCCAGCATTTT
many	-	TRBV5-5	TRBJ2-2	CASSGELFF	TGTGCCAGCAGCGGGGAGCTGTTTTTT
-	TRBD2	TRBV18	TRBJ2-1	CASSLSAGHSYNEQFF	TGTGCCAGCTCACTATCAGCGGGGCACTCCTACAATGAGCAGTTCTTC
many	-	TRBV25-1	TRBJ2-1	CASSVQGNNEQFF	TGTGCCAGCAGTGTGCAGGGGAACAATGAGCAGTTCTTC
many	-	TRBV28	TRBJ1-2	CASSLWHGYTF	TGTGCCAGCAGTTTATGGCATGGCTACACCTTC
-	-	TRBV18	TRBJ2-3	CASSPPVQGLTDTQYF	TGTGCCAGCTCACCACCGGTTCAGGGACTCACAGATACGCAGTATTTT
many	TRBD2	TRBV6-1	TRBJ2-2	CAGELTGGYTGELFF	TGTGCCGGGGAACTAACGGGAGGGTACACCGGGGAGCTGTTTTTT
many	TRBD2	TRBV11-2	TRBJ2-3	CASSLAGLAGGDTQYF	TGTGCCAGCAGCTTAGCAGGACTAGCGGGAGGAGATACGCAGTATTTT
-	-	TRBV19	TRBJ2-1	CASRKDYNEQFF	TGTGCCAGTAGGAAGGACTACAATGAGCAGTTCTTC
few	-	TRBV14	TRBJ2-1	CASGLRASSYNEQFF	TGTGCCAGCGGGTTACGGGCTAGCTCCTACAATGAGCAGTTCTTC
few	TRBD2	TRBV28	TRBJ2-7	CASSSLSGSVYEQYF	TGTGCCAGCAGTTCTCTTAGCGGGAGTGTCTACGAGCAGTACTTC
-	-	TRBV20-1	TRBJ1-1	CSARDGRIDEAFF	TGCAGTGCTAGGGATGGCAGGATAGACGAAGCTTTCTTT
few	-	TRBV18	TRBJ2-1	CASSPRGEGSPHFF	TGTGCCAGCTCACCACGTGGCGAGGGTAGCCCACATTTCTTC
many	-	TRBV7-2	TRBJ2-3	CASSFLGQEAQYF	TGTGCCAGCAGCTTCCTAGGCCAGGAGGCGCAGTATTTT
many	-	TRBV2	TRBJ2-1	CASGYYNEQFF	TGTGCCAGCGGGTACTACAATGAGCAGTTCTTC
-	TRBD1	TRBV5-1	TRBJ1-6	CASGFGTGRFDSPLHF	TGCGCCAGCGGGTTCGGGACAGGGAGATTTGATTCACCCCTCCACTTT
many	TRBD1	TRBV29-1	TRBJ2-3	CSVVGSGGEPTDTQYF	TGCAGCGTTGTGGGGTCAGGGGGCGAGCCCACAGATACGCAGTATTTT
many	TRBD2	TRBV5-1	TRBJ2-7	CASSQTSGIYEQYF	TGCGCCAGCAGTCAGACTAGCGGGATCTACGAGCAGTACTTC